These 19 T cell receptor beta chains share one sample of origin, sequenced in a study of blood T cells in healthy people across ages. Then a second PCR, running roughly 6 to 11 cycles, was carried out with a sample-barcoded 5' primer and a J-beta primer mix. In TCRdb, the 5' RACE reads were re-called with MiXCR into one record per CDR3 protein. Among 650,000 to 700,000 distinct CDR3 sequences, less than 40% were seen once, and the ten largest hold 15% to 17%. The sequencing sample was made of blood. The receptor source for this set is a woman of 80 years or more in good health.

This clonotype was observed at least ten times. The CDR3 protein is CASSQAKGTGNGYTF. The CDR3 bases are TGCGCCAGCAGCCAAGCGAAAGGGACGGGGAATGGCTACACCTTC. V is TRBV4-1 and J is TRBJ1-2; D perhaps matches TRBD1 (5 bases). CDR1 and CDR2 (germline): MGHRA, YSYEKL. This CDR3 region has 15 residues. Deletions cut 1 base from V and 6 bases from J, with 15 bases between.

This clonotype was counted at least ten times. The V call is TRBV7-3, the J call TRBJ2-1; 7 bases map to TRBD1. V shed 3 bases and J 2 bases; nucleotides not matched to a gene: 7. The CDR3 has 16 amino acids. The germline CDR1 and CDR2 sequences are SGHTA and FQGTGA. The chain's CDR3 is CASSFFGTAAYNEQFF. In DNA, the CDR3 is TGTGCCAGCAGCTTTTTTGGGACAGCAGCCTACAATGAGCAGTTCTTC.

The table lists this clonotype with a few counts. This may come from a read error, since a much larger clone is one base off. This chain links TRBV6-5 with TRBJ2-7; D gene unclear. V dropped 0 bases and J dropped 7 bases, with 13 bases sitting between them. This CDR3 has 14 residues. CDR1 MNHEY and CDR2 SVGAGI come from the germline V gene. CDR3 nucleotide sequence: TGTGCCAGCAGTTACTCCACAGCAGCCCATGAGCAGTACTTC. Its protein product is CASSYSTAAHEQYF.

A single count supports this clonotype. The V call is TRBV2, the J call TRBJ2-7; maybe TRBD1 (6 bases). From germline, CDR1 is SNHLY and CDR2 FYNNEI. V was trimmed by 6 bases and J by 9 bases, leaving 21 bases between them. The CDR3 has 14 amino acids. For the CDR3, the DNA is TGTGCCAGCAGGAAGGGGGAGAGCTCCTGCGGGCAGTACTTC. Amino acid sequence: CASRKGESSCGQYF.

For this clonotype: A read error is possible here, since a much larger clone lies one base away. This chain links TRBV5-5 with TRBJ2-6; D is undetermined. V gave up 9 bases and J gave up 2 bases, with 15 bases separating them. The CDR3 extends over 15 amino acids. Germline V gene data show CDR1 as SGHKS and CDR2 as YYEKEE (reference sequence). Here the CDR3 DNA reads TGTGCCAACAGTTTGCTCGGCGCTGGGGCCAACGTCCTGACTTTC. Its translation: CANSLLGAGANVLTF.

Many counts were recorded for this clonotype. The V gene is TRBV7-6, the J gene TRBJ2-1; a weak D match, TRBD2 (5 bases). This CDR3 is 13 amino acids long. Deletions cut 8 bases from V and 5 bases from J, with 13 bases between. Germline V gene sequence: CDR1 SGHVS, CDR2 FNYEAQ. The DNA for the CDR3 is TGTGCCAGCGGGCTAGCTGAAAACAATGAGCAGTTCTTC. It codes for CASGLAENNEQFF.

There are many counts of this clonotype. DNA for the CDR3: TGTGCCAGCAGCCAGGACAGTTATAAGCAGTACTTC. Its protein product is CASSQDSYKQYF. The chain links TRBV7-2 to TRBJ2-7, with a possible D match to TRBD1 (6 bases). CDR3 length: 12 residues. Trimming removed 5 bases at V and 8 bases at J, with 13 bases between. Germline CDR1 and CDR2: SGHTA and FQGNSA.

J is TRBJ2-3 and V is TRBV20-1; D is uncertain. Germline CDR1 DFQATT, CDR2 SNEGSKA (reference sequence). Trimming pared 4 bases from V and 1 base from J, leaving 9 bases between. The CDR3 sequence is 13 residues long. CDR3 loop: CSATSSGTDTQYF. The CDR3, as DNA: TGCAGTGCTACCAGCAGTGGCACAGATACGCAGTATTTT.

This rearrangement joins TRBV7-2 to TRBJ2-5; D is possibly TRBD1 or TRBD2 (5 bases each). The CDR3 consists of 14 residues. The V and J ends lost 4 bases and 5 bases respectively, with 14 bases between them. Germline values: CDR1 SGHTA, CDR2 FQGNSA. CDR3 residues: CASSSGTAWETQYF. The CDR3 DNA follows: TGTGCCAGCAGCTCAGGGACGGCCTGGGAGACCCAGTACTTC.

V and J are TRBV6-1 and TRBJ1-1; TRBD1 matches 8 bases. Germline trimming cut 3 bases from V and 1 base from J; bases unmatched to any gene: 4. Germline lookup yields CDR1 MNHNS and CDR2 SASEGT. This CDR3 is 15 amino acids long. CDR3: CASSDGGTGNTEAFF. As DNA, the CDR3 is TGTGCCAGCAGTGACGGGGGGACAGGGAACACTGAAGCTTTCTTT.

This clonotype was seen at least ten times. This rearrangement joins TRBV6-1 to TRBJ2-7, with a tentative D call TRBD2 (5 bases). Germline V CDR1 and CDR2: MNHNS, SASEGT. This CDR3 is built from 15 residues. V lost 8 bases, J lost 2 bases, and 19 bases lay in between. The CDR3 loop reads CASGKEGSSAYEQYF. As DNA, the CDR3 is TGTGCCAGCGGAAAAGAGGGCTCGTCGGCCTACGAGCAGTACTTC.

This clonotype was seen a few times. This may come from a read error, since a much larger clone is one base off. The chain combines TRBV18 with TRBJ2-5; TRBD2 might be the D (5 bases). The CDR3 covers 15 residues. Germline V gives CDR1 KGHSH, CDR2 LQKENI. The V end was cut by 0 bases, the J end by 11 bases, with 19 bases between. CDR3: CASSPPGSVGNEQYF. CDR3 in DNA: TGTGCCAGCTCACCACCTGGGAGCGTAGGGAATGAGCAGTACTTC.

A few counts support this clonotype. The rearrangement joins TRBV4-1 to TRBJ1-1; D unresolved. The length of the CDR3 is 16 residues. Germline CDR1 reads MGHRA; CDR2 reads YSYEKL. Trimming removed 0 bases at V and 5 bases at J, with 16 bases between. Written as DNA, the CDR3 is TGCGCCAGCAGCCAAGAATCCGGAAGGGTTGGGACTGAAGCTTTCTTT. It yields the protein CASSQESGRVGTEAFF.

This clonotype was seen only a few times. This may stem from a read error, because a much larger clone lies one nucleotide away. The chain links TRBV7-2 to TRBJ2-5; D gene unclear. Between the trimmed V and J ends, which lost 0 bases and 11 bases, there was a span of 13 bases. Germline CDR1 and CDR2: SGHTA and FQGNSA. The CDR3 length is 13 residues. CDR3 nucleotides: TGTGCCAGCAGCTTAGCTTACTACAATGAGCAGTACTTC. This sequence encodes CASSLAYYNEQYF.

This clonotype was seen ten or more times. This sequence joins TRBV7-2 and TRBJ1-5, with a possible D match to TRBD1 (5 bases). Germline CDR1 is SGHTA and CDR2 is FQGNSA. Deletions cut 5 bases from V and 0 bases from J, with 11 bases between. The CDR3 is 15 amino acids. Here the CDR3 reads CASSGGTYSNQPQHF. DNA of the CDR3: TGTGCCAGCAGCGGCGGGACGTATAGCAATCAGCCCCAGCATTTT.

This rearrangement joins TRBV7-2 to TRBJ2-3; the match to TRBD2 covers 14 bases. V dropped 5 bases and J dropped 1; count of bases not matched to a gene: 8. Germline V lookup: CDR1 SGHTA, CDR2 FQGNSA. The length of the CDR3 is 18 residues. In DNA, the CDR3 is TGTGCCAGCAGCCCGGGACTAGCGGGAGTTGGGGGCACAGATACGCAGTATTTT. Its translation is CASSPGLAGVGGTDTQYF.

The chain couples TRBV3-1 to TRBJ2-7, with 11 bases that match TRBD1. Germline CDR1 reads LGHDT; CDR2 reads YNNKEL (reference sequence). The CDR3 runs to 14 residues. The ends lost 4 bases at V and 6 bases at J; junction bases unmatched: 5. The DNA for the CDR3 is TGTGCCAGCAGCCCGGCGGACAGGGGGCGCGAGCAGTACTTC. Its protein product is CASSPADRGREQYF.

The V call is TRBV10-3, the J call TRBJ2-2; the D gene is possibly TRBD2 (7 bases). Germline V gives CDR1 ENHRY, CDR2 SYGVKD. Trimming removed 7 bases from V and 7 bases from J, with 16 bases in between. The CDR3 length is 14 residues. CDR3 nucleotides: TGTGCCATCACTCCATCGGGGGGCATCGGGGAGCTGTTTTTT. Translating gives CAITPSGGIGELFF.

This clonotype was observed a handful of times. Just one base apart from a much larger clone, this may be a read error. The chain has TRBV3-1 and TRBJ2-1; the D is unclear. The CDR3 runs 14 residues. Trimming took 1 base from V and 6 from J, leaving 10 bases between them. Germline V gene data show CDR1 as LGHDT and CDR2 as YNNKEL (reference sequence). CDR3 loop: CASSQVVRRNEQFF. CDR3 DNA: TGTGCCAGCAGCCAAGTGGTCAGACGCAATGAGCAGTTCTTC.